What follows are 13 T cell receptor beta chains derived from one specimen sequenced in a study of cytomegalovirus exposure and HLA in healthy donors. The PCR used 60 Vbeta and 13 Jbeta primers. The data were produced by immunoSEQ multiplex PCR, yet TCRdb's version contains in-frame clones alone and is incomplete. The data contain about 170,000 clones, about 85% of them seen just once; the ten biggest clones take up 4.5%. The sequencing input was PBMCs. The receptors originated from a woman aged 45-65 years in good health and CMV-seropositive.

The CDR3 nucleotides read TGTGCCAGTAGTGCAGACAGGGGGCAGGATGGCTACACCTTC. Protein product: CASSADRGQDGYTF. This rearrangement joins TRBV19 to TRBJ1-2; TRBD1 agrees at 10 bases. Germline V gene sequence: CDR1 LNHDA, CDR2 SQIVND (reference sequence). This CDR3 has 14 amino acids. Germline trimming cut 5 bases from V and 6 bases from J; bases unmatched to any gene: 6. The variable domain in full, completed from reference TRBV19 and TRBJ1-2, reads DGGITQSPKYLFRKEGQNVTLSCEQNLNHDAMYWYRQDPGQGLRLIYYSQIVNDFQKGDIAEGYSVSREKKESFPLTVTSAQKNPTAFYLCASSADRGQDGYTFGSGTRLTVV.

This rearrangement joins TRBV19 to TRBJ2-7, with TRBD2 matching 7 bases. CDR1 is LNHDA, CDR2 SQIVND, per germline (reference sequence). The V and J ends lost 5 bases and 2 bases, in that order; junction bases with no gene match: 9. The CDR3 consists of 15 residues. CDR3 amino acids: CASSFHGGRAYEQYF. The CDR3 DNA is TGTGCCAGTAGTTTTCACGGGGGGAGGGCCTACGAGCAGTACTTC.

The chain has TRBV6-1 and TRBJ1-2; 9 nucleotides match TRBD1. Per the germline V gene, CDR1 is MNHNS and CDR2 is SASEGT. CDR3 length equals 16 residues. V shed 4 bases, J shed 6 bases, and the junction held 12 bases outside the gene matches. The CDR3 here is CASSAFPGTGYDGYTF. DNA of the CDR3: TGTGCCAGCAGTGCGTTTCCCGGGACAGGGTACGATGGCTACACCTTC.

CDR3 coding DNA: TGTGCCAGCAGCGCCTCCTTGGGGACAGGGGGTAGGAATGAGCAGTTCTTC. This gives the protein CASSASLGTGGRNEQFF. J is TRBJ2-1 and V is TRBV9; 11 bases line up with TRBD1. CDR3 length: 17 amino acids. Germline values: CDR1 SGDLS, CDR2 YYNGEE. The ends lost 3 bases at V and 7 bases at J; junction bases unmatched: 12. The variable domain in full, completed from reference TRBV9 and TRBJ2-1, reads DSGVTQTPKHLITATGQRVTLRCSPRSGDLSVYWYQQSLDQGLQFLIQYYNGEERAKGNILERFSAQQFPDLHSELNLSSLELGDSALYFCASSASLGTGGRNEQFFGPGTRLTVL.

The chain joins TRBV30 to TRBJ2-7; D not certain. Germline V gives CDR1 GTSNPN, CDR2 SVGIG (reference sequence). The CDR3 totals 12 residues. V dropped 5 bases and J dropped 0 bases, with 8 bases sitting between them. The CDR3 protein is CAWALSSYEQYF. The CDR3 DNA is TGTGCCTGGGCACTGAGCTCCTACGAGCAGTACTTC.

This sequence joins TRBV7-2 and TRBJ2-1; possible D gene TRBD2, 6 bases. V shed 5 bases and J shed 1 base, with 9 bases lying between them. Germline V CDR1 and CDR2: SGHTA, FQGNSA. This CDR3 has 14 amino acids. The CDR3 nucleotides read TGTGCCAGCAGCCCACGGGGGTCCTACAATGAGCAGTTCTTC. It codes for CASSPRGSYNEQFF.

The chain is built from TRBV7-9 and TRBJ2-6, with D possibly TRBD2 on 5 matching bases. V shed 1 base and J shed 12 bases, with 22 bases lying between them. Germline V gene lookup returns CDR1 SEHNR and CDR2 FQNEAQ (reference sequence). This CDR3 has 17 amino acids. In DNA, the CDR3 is TGTGCCAGCAGCTTAGGTAGCCCCCGAGGAGAAGGGAGCGTCCTGACTTTC. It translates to CASSLGSPRGEGSVLTF.

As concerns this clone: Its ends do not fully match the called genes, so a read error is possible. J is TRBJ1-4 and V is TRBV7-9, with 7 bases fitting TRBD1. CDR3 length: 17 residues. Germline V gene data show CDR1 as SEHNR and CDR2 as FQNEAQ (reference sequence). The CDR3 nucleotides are TGTTCCAGCAGCTTATCGCCTGACAGGGACCCTAATGAAAAACTGTTTTTT. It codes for CSSSLSPDRDPNEKLFF.

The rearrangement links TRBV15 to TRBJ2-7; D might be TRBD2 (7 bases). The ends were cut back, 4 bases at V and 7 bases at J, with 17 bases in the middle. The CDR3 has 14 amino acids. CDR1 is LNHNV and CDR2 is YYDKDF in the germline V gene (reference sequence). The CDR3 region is CATSTFGGRGEQYF. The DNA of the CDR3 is TGTGCCACCAGCACCTTCGGGGGGCGGGGGGAGCAGTACTTC.

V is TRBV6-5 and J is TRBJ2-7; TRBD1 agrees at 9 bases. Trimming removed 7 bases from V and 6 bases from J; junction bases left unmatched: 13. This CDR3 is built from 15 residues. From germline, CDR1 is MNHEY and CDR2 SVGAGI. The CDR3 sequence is CASKRGGQGFLEQYF. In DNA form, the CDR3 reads TGTGCCAGCAAACGAGGGGGACAGGGTTTTCTCGAGCAGTACTTC.

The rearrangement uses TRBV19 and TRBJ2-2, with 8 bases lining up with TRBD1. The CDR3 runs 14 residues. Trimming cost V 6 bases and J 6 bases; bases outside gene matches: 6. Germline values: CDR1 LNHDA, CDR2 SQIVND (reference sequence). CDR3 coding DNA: TGTGCCAGTAGGGGCAGGGGGCTTTCCGGGGAGCTGTTTTTT. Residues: CASRGRGLSGELFF.

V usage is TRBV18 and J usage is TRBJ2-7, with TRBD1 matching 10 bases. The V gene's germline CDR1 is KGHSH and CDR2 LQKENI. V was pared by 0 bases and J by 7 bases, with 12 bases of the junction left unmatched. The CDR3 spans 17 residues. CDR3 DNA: TGTGCCAGCTCACCACCGTGGCCGGGACAGGGGATGGGGGAGCAGTACTTC. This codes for CASSPPWPGQGMGEQYF.

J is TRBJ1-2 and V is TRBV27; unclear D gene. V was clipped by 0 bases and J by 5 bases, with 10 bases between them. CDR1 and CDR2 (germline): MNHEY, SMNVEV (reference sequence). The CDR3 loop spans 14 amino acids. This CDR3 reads CASSLSYGSYGYTF. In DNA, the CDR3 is TGTGCCAGCAGTTTATCTTACGGTTCTTATGGCTACACCTTC.